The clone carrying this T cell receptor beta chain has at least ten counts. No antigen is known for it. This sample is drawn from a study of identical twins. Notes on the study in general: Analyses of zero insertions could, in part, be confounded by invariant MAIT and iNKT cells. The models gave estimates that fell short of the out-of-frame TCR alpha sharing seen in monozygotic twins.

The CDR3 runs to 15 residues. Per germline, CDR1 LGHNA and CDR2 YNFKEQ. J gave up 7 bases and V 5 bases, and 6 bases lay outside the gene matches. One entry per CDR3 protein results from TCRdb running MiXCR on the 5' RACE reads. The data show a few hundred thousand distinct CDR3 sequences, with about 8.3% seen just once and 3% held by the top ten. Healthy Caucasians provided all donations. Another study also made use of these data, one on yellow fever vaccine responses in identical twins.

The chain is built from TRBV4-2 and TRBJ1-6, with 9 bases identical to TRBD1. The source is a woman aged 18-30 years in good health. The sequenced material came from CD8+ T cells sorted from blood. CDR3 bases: TGTGCCAGCAGCTCCCGGGACAGGGCGAATTCACCCCTCCACTTT. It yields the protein CASSSRDRANSPLHF.